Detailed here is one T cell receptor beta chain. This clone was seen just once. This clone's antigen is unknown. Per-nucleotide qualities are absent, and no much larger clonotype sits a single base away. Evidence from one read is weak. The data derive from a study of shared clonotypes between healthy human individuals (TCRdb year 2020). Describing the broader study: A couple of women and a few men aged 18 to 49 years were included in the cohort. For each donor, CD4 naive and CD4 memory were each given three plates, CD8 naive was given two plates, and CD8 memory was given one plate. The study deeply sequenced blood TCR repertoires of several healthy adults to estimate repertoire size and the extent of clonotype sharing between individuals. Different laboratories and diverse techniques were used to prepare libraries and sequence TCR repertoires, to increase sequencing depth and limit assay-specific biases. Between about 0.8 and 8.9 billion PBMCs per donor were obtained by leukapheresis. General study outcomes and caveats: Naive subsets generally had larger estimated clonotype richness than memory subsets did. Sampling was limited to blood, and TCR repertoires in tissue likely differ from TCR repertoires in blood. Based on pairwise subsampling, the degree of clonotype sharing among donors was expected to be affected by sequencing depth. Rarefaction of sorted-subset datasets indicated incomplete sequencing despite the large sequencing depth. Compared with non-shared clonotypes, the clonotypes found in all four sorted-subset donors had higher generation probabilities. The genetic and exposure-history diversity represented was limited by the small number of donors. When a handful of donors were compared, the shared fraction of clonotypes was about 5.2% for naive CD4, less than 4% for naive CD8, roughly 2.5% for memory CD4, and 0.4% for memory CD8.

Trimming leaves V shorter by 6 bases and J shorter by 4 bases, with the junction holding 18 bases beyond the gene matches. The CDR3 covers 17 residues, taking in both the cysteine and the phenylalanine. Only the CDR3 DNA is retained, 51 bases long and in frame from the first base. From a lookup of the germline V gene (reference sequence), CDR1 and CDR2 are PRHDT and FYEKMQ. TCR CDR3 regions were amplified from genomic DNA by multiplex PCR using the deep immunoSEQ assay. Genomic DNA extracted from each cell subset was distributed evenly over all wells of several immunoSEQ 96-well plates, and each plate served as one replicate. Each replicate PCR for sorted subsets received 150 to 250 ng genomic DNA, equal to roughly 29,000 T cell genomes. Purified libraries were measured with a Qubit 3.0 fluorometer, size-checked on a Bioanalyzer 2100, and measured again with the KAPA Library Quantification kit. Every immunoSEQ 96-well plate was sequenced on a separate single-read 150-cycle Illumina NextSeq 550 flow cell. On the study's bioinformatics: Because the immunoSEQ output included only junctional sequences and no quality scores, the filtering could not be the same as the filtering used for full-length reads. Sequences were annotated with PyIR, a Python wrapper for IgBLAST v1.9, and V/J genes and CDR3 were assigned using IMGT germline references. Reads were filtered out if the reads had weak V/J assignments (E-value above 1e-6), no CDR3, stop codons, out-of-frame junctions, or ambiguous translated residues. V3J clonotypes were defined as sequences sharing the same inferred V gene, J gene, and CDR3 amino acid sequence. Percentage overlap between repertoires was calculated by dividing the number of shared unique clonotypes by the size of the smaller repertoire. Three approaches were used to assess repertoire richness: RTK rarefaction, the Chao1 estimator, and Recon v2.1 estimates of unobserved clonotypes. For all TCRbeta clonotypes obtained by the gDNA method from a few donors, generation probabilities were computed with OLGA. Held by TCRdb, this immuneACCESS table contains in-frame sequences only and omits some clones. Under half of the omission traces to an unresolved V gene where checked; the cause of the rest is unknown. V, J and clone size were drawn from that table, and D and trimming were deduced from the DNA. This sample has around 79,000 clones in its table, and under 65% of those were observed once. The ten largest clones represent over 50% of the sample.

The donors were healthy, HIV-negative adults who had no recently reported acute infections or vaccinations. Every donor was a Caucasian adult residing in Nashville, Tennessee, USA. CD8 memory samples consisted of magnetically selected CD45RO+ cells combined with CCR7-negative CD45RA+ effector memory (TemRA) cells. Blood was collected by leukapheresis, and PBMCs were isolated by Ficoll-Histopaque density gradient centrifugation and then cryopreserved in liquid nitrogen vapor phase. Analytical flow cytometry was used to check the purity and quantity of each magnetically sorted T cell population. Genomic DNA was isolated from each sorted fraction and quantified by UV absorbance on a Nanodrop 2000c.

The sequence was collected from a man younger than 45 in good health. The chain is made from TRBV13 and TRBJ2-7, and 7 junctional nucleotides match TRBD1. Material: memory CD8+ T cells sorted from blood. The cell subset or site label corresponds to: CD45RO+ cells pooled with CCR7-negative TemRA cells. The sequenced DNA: TGTGCCAGCAGACCTTCTCATTCCGGGACAGCTTTTTACGAGCAGTACTTC. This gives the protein CASRPSHSGTAFYEQYF.